The rows below give T cell receptor beta chains drawn from one sample of a study of human T cells and chemical hapten exposure. Using its own MiXCR run on the RACE reads, TCRdb lists one record per CDR3 protein. The sample lists roughly 190,000 distinct CDR3 sequences; approximately 20% were seen once. This specimen was whole blood, taken in connection with sensitization to the hapten diphenylcyclopropenone (DPC). The receptors originated from a woman between 50 and 59 years old with alopecia areata. Some clones in this sample may be carry-over from other donors' samples. Both conserved end residues are part of each CDR3. A D gene is named only where the DNA matches it firmly. Rows give clone size only sometimes, using once, few, many, or a class for an expanded clone.

v_gene: TRBV4-1
abundance: few
j_gene: TRBJ1-3
d_gene: -
CDR3aa: CASSQAPAGRDTIYF
CDR3nt: TGCGCCAGCAGCCAAGCCCCGGCCGGGCGGGACACCATATATTTT

v_gene: TRBV25-1
abundance: -
j_gene: TRBJ2-5
d_gene: -
CDR3aa: CASRPRGVETQYF
CDR3nt: TGTGCCAGCAGGCCCAGGGGGGTGGAGACCCAGTACTTC

v_gene: TRBV5-1
abundance: few
j_gene: TRBJ2-7
d_gene: -
CDR3aa: CASSPDMSSSYEQYF
CDR3nt: TGCGCCAGCAGCCCGGACATGAGTTCCTCCTACGAGCAGTACTTC

v_gene: TRBV11-2
abundance: few
j_gene: TRBJ1-1
d_gene: -
CDR3aa: CASSFSGPVNTEAFF
CDR3nt: TGTGCCAGCAGCTTTTCAGGGCCCGTGAACACTGAAGCTTTCTTT

v_gene: TRBV6-1
abundance: once
j_gene: TRBJ1-6
d_gene: -
CDR3aa: CASSFDSPLHF
CDR3nt: TGTGCCAGCAGTTTTGATTCACCCCTCCACTTT

v_gene: TRBV29-1
abundance: -
j_gene: TRBJ2-1
d_gene: TRBD1
CDR3aa: CSVEGTGWSNEQFF
CDR3nt: TGCAGCGTTGAAGGGACAGGGTGGTCGAATGAGCAGTTCTTC

v_gene: TRBV7-2
abundance: -
j_gene: TRBJ2-2
d_gene: TRBD2
CDR3aa: CASSLLAGGRKIGELFF
CDR3nt: TGTGCCAGCAGCCTCCTAGCGGGAGGGCGAAAGATCGGGGAGCTGTTTTTT

v_gene: TRBV4-2
abundance: few
j_gene: TRBJ1-2
d_gene: -
CDR3aa: CASSQDQRQAYGYTF
CDR3nt: TGTGCCAGCAGCCAAGATCAACGACAGGCTTATGGCTACACCTTC

v_gene: TRBV5-1
abundance: few
j_gene: TRBJ1-5
d_gene: -
CDR3aa: CASSLSGSDNQPQHF
CDR3nt: TGCGCCAGCAGCTTGTCCGGGTCGGACAATCAGCCCCAGCATTTT

v_gene: TRBV29-1
abundance: -
j_gene: TRBJ2-3
d_gene: -
CDR3aa: CSVYSGSSTDTQYF
CDR3nt: TGCAGCGTATACTCGGGATCTAGCACAGATACGCAGTATTTT

v_gene: TRBV3-1
abundance: -
j_gene: TRBJ1-6
d_gene: -
CDR3aa: CASSQDWNSPLHF
CDR3nt: TGTGCCAGCAGCCAAGATTGGAATTCACCCCTCCACTTT

v_gene: TRBV10-3
abundance: few
j_gene: TRBJ1-3
d_gene: -
CDR3aa: CAIKAGSGSGNTIYF
CDR3nt: TGTGCCATCAAAGCAGGGAGTGGCTCTGGAAACACCATATATTTT

v_gene: TRBV7-2
abundance: -
j_gene: TRBJ1-4
d_gene: -
CDR3aa: CASSFNGAWDEKLFF
CDR3nt: TGTGCCAGCAGCTTCAACGGGGCCTGGGATGAAAAACTGTTTTTT

v_gene: TRBV7-6
abundance: -
j_gene: TRBJ2-1
d_gene: TRBD2
CDR3aa: CASSFPSGRVNEQFF
CDR3nt: TGTGCCAGCAGCTTTCCAAGCGGGAGGGTCAATGAGCAGTTCTTC